The text below deals with one T cell receptor (beta chain). Assay used: immunoSEQ multiplex PCR; TCRdb lists only in-frame clones, some missing. The profile covers 90,000 to 130,000 clones, with around nine tenths appearing a single time and about 1.6% taken by the ten largest. This entry is derived from a study of T cell changes during pregnancy in multiple sclerosis. The CDR3 consists of 18 residues. V dropped 5 bases and J dropped 0; count of bases not matched to a gene: 14. The germline gives CDR1 SGHAT, CDR2 FQNNGV. This sequence was found in a female donor with multiple sclerosis, enrolled in a pregnancy study. This chain joins TRBV11-2 and TRBJ2-7; 9 bases agree with TRBD2. The source material was peripheral blood, sampled in the third trimester of pregnancy. The CDR3 loop is CASSPRLERGASSYEQYF. In nucleotides, the CDR3 is TGTGCCAGCAGCCCTAGGTTGGAGCGGGGGGCCTCCTCCTACGAGCAGTACTTC.